Shown below are 13 T cell receptor beta chains from a single sample sequenced in a study of CD8 T cells in Susac syndrome. The RNA, about 0.45 to 1 ug, was put through reverse transcription using random hexamers. TCRdb independently ran MiXCR on the immunoSEQ multiplex PCR reads; one entry per CDR3 protein. The profile covers 70,000 to 100,000 distinct CDR3 sequences, with 85% to 95% appearing a single time and roughly 0.3% taken by the ten largest. The material sequenced was CD8+ T cells from PBMCs. The receptors stem from a human donor in good health.

The chain combines TRBV12-3 or TRBV12-4 with TRBJ2-5; 8 bases agree with TRBD2. Trimming took 5 bases from V and 2 from J; bases not matched to a gene: 7. CDR3 size: 15 residues. The CDR3 DNA follows: TGTGCCAGCAGTCCTCGTCCTAGCGGGCAAGAGACCCAGTACTTC. Protein product: CASSPRPSGQETQYF.

The V and J genes are TRBV27 and TRBJ2-2; possibly TRBD1 for D (6 bases). There are 17 residues in the CDR3. The germline V gene encodes CDR1 MNHEY and CDR2 SMNVEV (reference sequence). Trimming cost V 5 bases and J 5 bases, with 21 bases left between them. The CDR3 protein is CASSVGFGGVGTGELFF. The CDR3 DNA sequence: TGTGCCAGCAGTGTAGGGTTTGGGGGCGTCGGGACCGGGGAGCTGTTTTTT.

V usage is TRBV3-1 and J usage is TRBJ2-5; a weak D match, TRBD1 (6 bases). Germline V lookup: CDR1 LGHDT, CDR2 YNNKEL (reference sequence). Trimming removed 3 bases from V and 2 bases from J, with 13 bases in between. The CDR3 runs to 15 residues. CDR3 amino acids: CASSHIQGAQETQYF. DNA of the CDR3: TGTGCCAGCAGCCATATACAGGGAGCTCAAGAGACCCAGTACTTC.

This chain links TRBV19 with TRBJ2-6, with 7 bases aligning to TRBD2. J was trimmed by 4 bases and V by 5 bases; bases with no gene match: 11. The CDR3 extends over 17 amino acids. Germline CDR1 reads LNHDA; CDR2 reads SQIVND (reference sequence). The CDR3 sequence: CASSAGDLAAGANVLTF. Here the CDR3 DNA reads TGTGCCAGTAGTGCGGGGGACCTTGCGGCCGGGGCCAACGTCCTGACTTTC.

The genes are TRBV7-2 and TRBJ1-1; D possibly corresponds to TRBD1 (6 bases). V shed 4 bases and J shed 11 bases, with 11 bases lying between them. Per the germline V gene, CDR1 is SGHTA and CDR2 is FQGNSA. The CDR3 spans 11 residues. The CDR3 here is CASSSGQTAFF. Here the CDR3 DNA reads TGTGCCAGCAGCTCTGGACAGACGGCTTTCTTT.

J is TRBJ2-7 and V is TRBV5-1, with 7 bases fitting TRBD1. This CDR3 comprises 15 residues. V gave up 4 bases and J gave up 6 bases; unmatched junction bases: 13. In germline, CDR1 is SGHRS, CDR2 YFSETQ. The DNA of the CDR3 is TGCGCCAGCAGCCTGGACAGGTCCCTCCTGGGCGAGCAGTACTTC. Translated, it gives CASSLDRSLLGEQYF.

The CDR3 reads CASSLSARDTEAFF. The DNA for the CDR3 is TGTGCCAGCAGCTTAAGTGCCAGGGACACTGAAGCTTTCTTT. J is TRBJ1-1 and V is TRBV7-3, with D maybe TRBD1 (5 bases). V gave up 1 base and J gave up 3 bases, with 9 bases separating them. CDR1 and CDR2 from the germline V gene are SGHTA and FQGTGA. CDR3 length: 14 residues.

The V and J genes are TRBV2 and TRBJ2-3, with 7 positions matching TRBD2. The junction had 13 bases not matched to a gene; V was cut back by 6 bases and J by 1 base. The CDR3 is made up of 17 amino acids. Germline CDR1 and CDR2: SNHLY and FYNNEI. CDR3 coding DNA: TGTGCCAGCAGCGAGCGGGGCGGGATCCTTGGCACAGATACGCAGTATTTT. Translated, it gives CASSERGGILGTDTQYF.

This chain connects TRBV29-1 to TRBJ2-3; D is ambiguous. Germline-derived CDR1 and CDR2 are SQVTM and ANQGSEA. This CDR3 has 15 amino acids. V lost 6 bases and J 2 bases, leaving 18 bases between the germline ends. CDR3 bases: TGCAGCGTCCATGTAGAATGGGATTACACAGATACGCAGTATTTT. Protein product: CSVHVEWDYTDTQYF.

This rearrangement joins TRBV12-3 or TRBV12-4 to TRBJ1-5; no firm D call. V lost 1 base and J 2 bases, leaving 9 bases between the germline ends. This CDR3 has 15 amino acids. CDR3 DNA: TGTGCCAGCAGTTTAGGAGGGCAAGGCAATCAGCCCCAGCATTTT. Translating gives CASSLGGQGNQPQHF.

CDR3 sequence reads: CSVPSAGTDSGNTIYF. The CDR3 DNA sequence: TGCAGCGTTCCTTCCGCCGGGACAGACTCTGGAAACACCATATATTTT. The gene calls are TRBV29-1 and TRBJ1-3; 7 bases align to TRBD1. The V and J ends lost 5 bases and 0 bases, in that order; junction bases with no gene match: 10. The length of the CDR3 is 16 residues. CDR1 and CDR2 (germline): SQVTM, ANQGSEA.

V is TRBV7-9 and J is TRBJ2-5; D may be TRBD1 (6 bases). V lost 2 bases and J 0 bases, leaving 13 bases between the germline ends. Germline CDR1 and CDR2: SEHNR and FQNEAQ (reference sequence). The CDR3 is made up of 16 amino acids. The CDR3: CASSLTWGPNQETQYF. For the CDR3, the DNA is TGTGCCAGCAGCTTAACCTGGGGGCCCAACCAAGAGACCCAGTACTTC.

The chain uses TRBV7-9 and TRBJ2-7; possibly TRBD1 or TRBD2 for D (5 bases each). V shed 5 bases and J shed 4 bases, with 15 bases lying between them. CDR3 size: 14 residues. Germline CDR1 is SEHNR and CDR2 is FQNEAQ (reference sequence). The CDR3 sequence: CASSPPGPGYEQYF. The CDR3 nucleotides are TGTGCCAGCAGCCCCCCGGGACCTGGGTACGAGCAGTACTTC. Full variable domain (outside the CDR3, taken from reference TRBV7-9 and TRBJ2-7): DTGVSQNPRHKITKRGQNVTFRCDPISEHNRLYWYRQTLGQGPEFLTYFQNEAQLEKSRLLSDRFSAERPKGSFSTLEIQRTEQGDSAMYLCASSPPGPGYEQYFGPGTRLTVT.